The present T cell receptor (beta chain) was sequenced within a study of blood T cell repertoires in COVID-19. After removal of 3 bases from V and 1 base from J, the junction contained 6 bases not matched to a gene. The CDR3 loop spans 16 amino acids. Germline lookup yields CDR1 DFQATT and CDR2 SNEGSKA (reference sequence). Cohorts were assigned according to the clinical history that participants reported. In the authors' methods: Reference gene primer amplification yielded estimated nucleated cell counts. Sequencing was performed with immunoSEQ multiplex PCR; in TCRdb, only in-frame clones are kept and a portion is missing. For V, J and clone size, that table is used; D and trimming come from the DNA. This table holds about 380,000 clones, about 88% found once.

Input material: PBMCs or T cells enriched from blood (not recorded which). The genes are TRBV20-1 and TRBJ2-7; 13 nucleotides align to TRBD2. This receptor was taken from a woman aged 18-29 years who had recovered from COVID-19. CDR3 region: CSASPRLAGGSYEQYF. The CDR3 DNA is TGCAGTGCTAGTCCAAGACTAGCGGGGGGTTCCTACGAGCAGTACTTC.